This is a list of T cell receptor beta chains from one sample in a study of T cell responses to AZD1222 COVID-19 vaccine. The assay was immunoSEQ multiplex PCR, and TCRdb's table has in-frame clones only and misses some. The repertoire consists of about 190,000 clones, with 80% to 90% occurring once and the leading ten covering 6.9%. Sequencing was performed on peripheral blood, taken on day 0 of AZD1222 vaccination. The receptor source for this set is an adult in good health. Both conserved end residues are part of each CDR3. D genes are given only for firm matches. The size entry is marked missing in some rows and otherwise reads once, few, many or a size class.

D	size	V	J	DNA	CDR3
-	-	TRBV14	TRBJ1-3	TGTGCCAGCAGCCCGTGGATGCGATCTGGAAACACCATATATTTT	CASSPWMRSGNTIYF
TRBD2	-	TRBV7-3	TRBJ2-5	TGTGCCAGCAGTCTCGGACTAGCGGGGGGGCCGGAGACCCAGTACTTC	CASSLGLAGGPETQYF
-	-	TRBV5-8	TRBJ2-5	TGTGCCAGCAGCTTGGCGGGCATCACATCTAGAGAGACCCAGTACTTC	CASSLAGITSRETQYF
TRBD2	-	TRBV29-1	TRBJ2-7	TGCAGCGTTGGGGAATCTGTTCTTCTAGCGGAGAGCTCCTACGAGCAGTACTTC	CSVGESVLLAESSYEQYF
-	few	TRBV12-3/TRBV12-4	TRBJ1-5	TGTGCCAGCAGTTTAAGCAAGAATCAGCCCCAGCATTTT	CASSLSKNQPQHF
-	-	TRBV24-1	TRBJ2-5	TGTGCCACCAGTGACACCGGGACCGGAGAGACCCAGTACTTC	CATSDTGTGETQYF
-	-	TRBV6-2/TRBV6-3	TRBJ2-1	TGTGCCAGCAGTGATCCCACAGGGTTCTCATGGAATGAGCAGTTCTTC	CASSDPTGFSWNEQFF
-	-	TRBV25-1	TRBJ2-3	TGTGCCAGCAGTAGGACGGGGCGCACAGATACGCAGTATTTT	CASSRTGRTDTQYF
TRBD2	-	TRBV4-1	TRBJ2-1	TGCGCCAGCAGTCTTAGCGGGGAGCACAATGAGCAGTTCTTC	CASSLSGEHNEQFF
-	-	TRBV28	TRBJ1-6	TGTGCCAGCAGTTTATCGGGCGGGTTAGCACCCCTCCACTTT	CASSLSGGLAPLHF
TRBD1	-	TRBV6-2/TRBV6-3	TRBJ1-1	TGTGCCAGCAGTTACCCACAGGGGAATAAGGCCGCGCTCACTGAAGCTTTCTTT	CASSYPQGNKAALTEAFF
TRBD1	-	TRBV19	TRBJ2-3	TGTGCCAGTAGTATAGGACAGGGGGCAGATACGCAGTATTTT	CASSIGQGADTQYF
-	-	TRBV6-5	TRBJ1-1	TGTGCCAGCAGCCTGTCCGAGACACCTCTAGTGGAAGCTTTCTTT	CASSLSETPLVEAFF
-	-	TRBV5-6	TRBJ2-3	TGTGCCAGCAGCCCTACCCTTGATACGCAGTATTTT	CASSPTLDTQYF
-	-	TRBV7-7	TRBJ2-2	TGTGCTAGCACCTTGAATTGGGGCGGGGAGCTGTTTTTT	CASTLNWGGELFF
-	-	TRBV7-9	TRBJ2-5	TGTGCCAGCAGCTCTAGTCTTGGCTTTCAAGAGACCCAGTACTTC	CASSSSLGFQETQYF
-	-	TRBV7-7	TRBJ2-1	TGTGCTAGCAGTGGGGGGTTTGGGAATGAGCAGTTCTTC	CASSGGFGNEQFF
TRBD1	-	TRBV19	TRBJ1-1	TGTGCCAGTAGTATTATATACCTTGGCCCGGGACAGAGGAACACTGAAGCTTTCTTT	CASSIIYLGPGQRNTEAFF
-	-	TRBV13	TRBJ1-3	TGTGCCAGCAGCCCCAACTCTGGAAACACCATATATTTT	CASSPNSGNTIYF
-	-	TRBV5-1	TRBJ2-5	TGCGCCAGCAGCTTGGCAACAGGGAAAGAGACCCAGTACTTC	CASSLATGKETQYF
-	-	TRBV11-3	TRBJ2-3	TGTGCCAGCAGCTTAGGTCAGAGCACAGATACGCAGTATTTT	CASSLGQSTDTQYF
TRBD1	-	TRBV4-3	TRBJ1-4	TGCGCCAGCAGCCAAGATGGCAGGGGGCGCATCGGGGATCGGTTTTTT	CASSQDGRGRIGDRFF
-	-	TRBV6-1	TRBJ2-3	TGTGCCAGCAGTGAAATCCCACTAGGTACAGATACGCAGTATTTT	CASSEIPLGTDTQYF
-	-	TRBV6-2/TRBV6-3	TRBJ2-7	TGTGCCAGCAGTTCGCCTCCCCCCAATCCCTCCGAGCAGTACTTC	CASSSPPPNPSEQYF
-	-	TRBV7-9	TRBJ2-1	TGTGCCAGCAGCTTACAGGGGAGTGGAAATGAGCAGTTCTTC	CASSLQGSGNEQFF
TRBD1	-	TRBV24-1	TRBJ2-1	TGTGCCACGATCAGGGGGAACAATGAGCAGTTCTTC	CATIRGNNEQFF
-	-	TRBV4-1	TRBJ2-5	TGCGCCAGCAGCCAAGATATCCCCCGGACGGCCCAAGAGACCCAGTACTTC	CASSQDIPRTAQETQYF
-	-	TRBV3-1/TRBV3-2	TRBJ1-6	TGTGCCAGCAGTCCTTTTTCGGACTATAATTCACCCCTCCACTTT	CASSPFSDYNSPLHF
-	-	TRBV6-5	TRBJ1-1	TGTGCCAGCAGTTACTCGGACAGCTTCACTGAAGCTTTCTTT	CASSYSDSFTEAFF
-	-	TRBV28	TRBJ2-7	TGTGCCAGCAGTTCCCCGGACGAGCAGTACTTC	CASSSPDEQYF
TRBD1	-	TRBV5-1	TRBJ2-3	TGCGCCAGCAGCGTGGGACAGGGGATTAGCACAGATACGCAGTATTTT	CASSVGQGISTDTQYF
TRBD2	-	TRBV27	TRBJ2-1	TGTGCCAGCACTCCCACAAATCGGGGGGATGAGCAGTTCTTC	CASTPTNRGDEQFF
-	-	TRBV11-3	TRBJ2-2	TGTGCCAGCAGACCGAATGGGGTGGACACCGGGGAGCTGTTTTTT	CASRPNGVDTGELFF
-	once	TRBV6-5	TRBJ1-4	TGTGCCAGCTCTTCATCCCGAGATGAAAAACTGTTTTTT	CASSSSRDEKLFF
-	-	TRBV5-1	TRBJ1-1	TGCGCCAGCAGCTTGGAGGGTCCAGGCCCGGGCTCCACTGAAGCTTTCTTT	CASSLEGPGPGSTEAFF
TRBD1	few	TRBV6-5	TRBJ2-5	TGTGCCAGCAGCCGGGGGACAGGGGGTGTAGAGACCCAGTACTTC	CASSRGTGGVETQYF
-	many	TRBV7-9	TRBJ2-1	TGTGCCAGCAGCTTAGGACAGAATAACAATGAGCAGTTCTTC	CASSLGQNNNEQFF
-	-	TRBV5-1	TRBJ1-1	TGCGCCAGCAGCCAGAACACTGAAGCTTTCTTT	CASSQNTEAFF
-	-	TRBV15	TRBJ1-2	TGTGCCACCAGCATATGGGGAGCGGACTATGGCTACACCTTC	CATSIWGADYGYTF
-	-	TRBV27	TRBJ1-1	TGTGCCAGCAGTCCCGCTTGGGGGTTTAGCACTGAAGCTTTCTTT	CASSPAWGFSTEAFF
TRBD2	-	TRBV18	TRBJ2-7	TGTGCCAGCTCACCACCGGGAGGGGTACTCTACGAGCAGTACTTC	CASSPPGGVLYEQYF
-	once	TRBV7-2	TRBJ1-5	TGTGCCAGCAGCTTAGGGGCCCTTTATAGCAATCAGCCCCAGCATTTT	CASSLGALYSNQPQHF
TRBD1	-	TRBV5-1	TRBJ2-1	TGCGCCAGCAGCTTGGGGGGACAGGGCACCTACAATGAGCAGTTCTTC	CASSLGGQGTYNEQFF
TRBD1	-	TRBV19	TRBJ2-3	TGTGCCAGTACGCATGGTGGCAGGGGGCCCGCCGCAAAATTCACAGATACGCAGTATTTT	CASTHGGRGPAAKFTDTQYF